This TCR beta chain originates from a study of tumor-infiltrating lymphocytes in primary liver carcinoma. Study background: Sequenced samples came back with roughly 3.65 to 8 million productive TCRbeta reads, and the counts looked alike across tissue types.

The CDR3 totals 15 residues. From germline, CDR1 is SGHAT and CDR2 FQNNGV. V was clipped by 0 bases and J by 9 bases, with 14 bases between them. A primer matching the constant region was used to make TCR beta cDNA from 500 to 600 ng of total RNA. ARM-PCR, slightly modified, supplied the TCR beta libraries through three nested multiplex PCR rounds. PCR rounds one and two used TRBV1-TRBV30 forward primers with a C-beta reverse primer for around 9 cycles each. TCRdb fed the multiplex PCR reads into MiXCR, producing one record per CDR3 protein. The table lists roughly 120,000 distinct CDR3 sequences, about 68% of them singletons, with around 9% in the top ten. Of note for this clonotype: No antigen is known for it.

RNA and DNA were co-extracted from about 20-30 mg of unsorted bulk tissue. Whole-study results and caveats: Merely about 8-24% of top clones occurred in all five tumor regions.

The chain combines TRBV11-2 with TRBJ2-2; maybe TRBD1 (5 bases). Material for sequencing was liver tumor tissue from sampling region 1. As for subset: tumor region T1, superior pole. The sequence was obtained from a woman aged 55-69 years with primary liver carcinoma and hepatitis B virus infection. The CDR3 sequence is CASSLESGFNWELFF. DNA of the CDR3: TGTGCCAGCAGCTTAGAGTCAGGGTTCAACTGGGAGCTGTTTTTT.